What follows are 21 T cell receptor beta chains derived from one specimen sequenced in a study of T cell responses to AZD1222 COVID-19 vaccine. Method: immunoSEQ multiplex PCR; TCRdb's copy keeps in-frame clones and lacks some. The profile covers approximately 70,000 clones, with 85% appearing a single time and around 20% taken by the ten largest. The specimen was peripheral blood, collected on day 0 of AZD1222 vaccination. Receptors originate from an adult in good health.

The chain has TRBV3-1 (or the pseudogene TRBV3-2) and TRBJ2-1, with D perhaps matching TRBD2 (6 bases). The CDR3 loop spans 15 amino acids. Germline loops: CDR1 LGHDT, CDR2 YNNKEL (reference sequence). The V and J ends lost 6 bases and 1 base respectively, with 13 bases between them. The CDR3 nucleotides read TGTGCCAGCAGGTCGGGGGTCGGGTCCTACAATGAGCAGTTCTTC. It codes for CASRSGVGSYNEQFF.

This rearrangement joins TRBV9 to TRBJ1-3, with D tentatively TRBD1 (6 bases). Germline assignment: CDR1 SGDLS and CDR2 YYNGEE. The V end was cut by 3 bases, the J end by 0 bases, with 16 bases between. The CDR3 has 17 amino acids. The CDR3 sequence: CASSGNKQGTSGNTIYF. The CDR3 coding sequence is TGTGCCAGCAGCGGTAACAAACAGGGAACCTCTGGAAACACCATATATTTT.

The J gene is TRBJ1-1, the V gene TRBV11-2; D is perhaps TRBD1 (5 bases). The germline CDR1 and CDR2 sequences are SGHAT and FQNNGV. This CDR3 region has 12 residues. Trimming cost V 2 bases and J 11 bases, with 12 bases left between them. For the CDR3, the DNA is TGTGCCAGCAGCTTAAGGGGACGGGTCGCTTTCTTT. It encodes CASSLRGRVAFF. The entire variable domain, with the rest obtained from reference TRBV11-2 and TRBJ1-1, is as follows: EAGVAQSPRYKIIEKRQSVAFWCNPISGHATLYWYQQILGQGPKLLIQFQNNGVVDDSQLPKDRFSAERLKGVDSTLKIQPAKLEDSAVYLCASSLRGRVAFFGQGTRLTVV.

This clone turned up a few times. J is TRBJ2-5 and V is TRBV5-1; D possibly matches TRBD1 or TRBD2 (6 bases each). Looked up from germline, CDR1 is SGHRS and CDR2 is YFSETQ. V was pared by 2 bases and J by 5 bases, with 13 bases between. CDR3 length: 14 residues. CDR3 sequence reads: CASSLTGAAETQYF. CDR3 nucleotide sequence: TGCGCCAGCAGCTTAACGGGGGCGGCGGAGACCCAGTACTTC.

The CDR3 loop is CASSFRATEAFF. CDR3 DNA sequence: TGTGCCAGCAGCTTCCGGGCCACTGAAGCTTTCTTT. The J gene is TRBJ1-1, the V gene TRBV11-3; D not resolved. Trimming stripped 3 bases from V and 4 bases from J, with 6 bases between. The germline V gene encodes CDR1 SGHNT and CDR2 YENEEA. The CDR3 has 12 residues.

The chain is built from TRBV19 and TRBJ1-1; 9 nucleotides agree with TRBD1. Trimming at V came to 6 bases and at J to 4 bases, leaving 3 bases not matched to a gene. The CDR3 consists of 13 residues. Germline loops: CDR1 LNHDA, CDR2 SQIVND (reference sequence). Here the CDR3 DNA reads TGTGCCAGTAGCCTACAGGGGGCCACTGAAGCTTTCTTT. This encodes CASSLQGATEAFF.

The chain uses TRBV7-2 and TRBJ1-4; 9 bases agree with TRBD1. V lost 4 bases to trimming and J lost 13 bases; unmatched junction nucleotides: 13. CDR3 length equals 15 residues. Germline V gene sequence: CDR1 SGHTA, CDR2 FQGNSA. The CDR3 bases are TGTGCCAGCAGCTCGGGGACAGGGACCGTAGACTTACTGTTTTTT. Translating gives CASSSGTGTVDLLFF.

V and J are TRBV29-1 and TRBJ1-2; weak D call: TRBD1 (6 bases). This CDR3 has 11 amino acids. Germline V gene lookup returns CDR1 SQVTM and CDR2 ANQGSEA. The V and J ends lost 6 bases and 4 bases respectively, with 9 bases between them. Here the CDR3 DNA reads TGCAGCGTGGGACACCCCTATGGCTACACCTTC. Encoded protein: CSVGHPYGYTF.

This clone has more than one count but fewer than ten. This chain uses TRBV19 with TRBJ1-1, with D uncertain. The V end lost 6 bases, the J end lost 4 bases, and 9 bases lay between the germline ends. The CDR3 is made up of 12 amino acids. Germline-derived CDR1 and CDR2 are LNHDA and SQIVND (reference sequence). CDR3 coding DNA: TGTGCCAGTAGGGGATGGGTCACTGAAGCTTTCTTT. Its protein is CASRGWVTEAFF.

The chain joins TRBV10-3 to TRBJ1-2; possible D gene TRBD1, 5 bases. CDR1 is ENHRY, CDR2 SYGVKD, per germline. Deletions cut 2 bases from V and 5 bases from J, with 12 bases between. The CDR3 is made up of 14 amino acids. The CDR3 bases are TGTGCCATCAGTGAGGGGGCAGCATATTATGGCTACACCTTC. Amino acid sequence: CAISEGAAYYGYTF.

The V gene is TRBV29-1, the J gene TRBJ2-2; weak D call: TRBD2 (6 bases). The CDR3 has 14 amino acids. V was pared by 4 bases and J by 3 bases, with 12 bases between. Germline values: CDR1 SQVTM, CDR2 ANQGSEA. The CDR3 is CSVVGSGYTGELFF. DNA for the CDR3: TGCAGCGTTGTCGGGAGCGGTTACACCGGGGAGCTGTTTTTT.

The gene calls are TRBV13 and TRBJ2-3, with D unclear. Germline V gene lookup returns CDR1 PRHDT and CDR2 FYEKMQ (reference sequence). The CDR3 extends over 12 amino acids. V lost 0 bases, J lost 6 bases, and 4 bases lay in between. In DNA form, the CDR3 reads TGTGCCAGCAGCTTAGGACTCGATACGCAGTATTTT. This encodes CASSLGLDTQYF.

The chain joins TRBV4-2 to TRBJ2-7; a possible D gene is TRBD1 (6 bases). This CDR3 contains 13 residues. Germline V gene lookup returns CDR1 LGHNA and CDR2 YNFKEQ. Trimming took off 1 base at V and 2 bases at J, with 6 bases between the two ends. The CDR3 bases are TGTGCCAGCAGCCAAGGACAGGCCTACGAGCAGTACTTC. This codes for CASSQGQAYEQYF.

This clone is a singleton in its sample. The CDR3 here is CASNGGRGYEQYF. CDR3 sequence (DNA): TGTGCCAGCAATGGGGGGCGCGGGTACGAGCAGTACTTC. V usage is TRBV28 and J usage is TRBJ2-7, with D possibly being TRBD1 or TRBD2 (6 bases each). Germline-derived CDR1 and CDR2 are MDHEN and SYDVKM. The CDR3 has 13 amino acids. V was trimmed by 7 bases and J by 4 bases, leaving 14 bases between them.

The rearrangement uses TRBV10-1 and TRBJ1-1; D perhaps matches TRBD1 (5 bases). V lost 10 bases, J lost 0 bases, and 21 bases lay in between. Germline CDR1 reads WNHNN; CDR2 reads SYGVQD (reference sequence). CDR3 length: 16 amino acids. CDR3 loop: CAISTSLRVMNTEAFF. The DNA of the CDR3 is TGCGCCATATCCACATCCCTCAGGGTGATGAACACTGAAGCTTTCTTT.

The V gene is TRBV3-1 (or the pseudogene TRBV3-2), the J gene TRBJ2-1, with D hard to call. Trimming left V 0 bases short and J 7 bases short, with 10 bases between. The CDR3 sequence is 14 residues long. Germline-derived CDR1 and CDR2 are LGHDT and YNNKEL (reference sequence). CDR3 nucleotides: TGTGCCAGCAGCCAAGATAGGCTAAGGAATGAGCAGTTCTTC. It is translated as CASSQDRLRNEQFF.

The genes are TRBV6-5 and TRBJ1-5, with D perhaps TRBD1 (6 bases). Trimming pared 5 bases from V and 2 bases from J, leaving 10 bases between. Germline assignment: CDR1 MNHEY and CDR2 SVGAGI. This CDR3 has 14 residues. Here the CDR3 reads CASSTDRRNQPQHF. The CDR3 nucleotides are TGTGCCAGCAGTACGGACAGACGCAATCAGCCCCAGCATTTT.

CDR3 sequence: CASALGAGVEDTQYF. The CDR3 nucleotides are TGTGCCAGCGCCCTCGGAGCGGGGGTGGAGGATACGCAGTATTTT. This chain uses TRBV6-5 with TRBJ2-3, with 8 bases that match TRBD2. CDR1 MNHEY and CDR2 SVGAGI come from the germline V gene. This CDR3 comprises 15 residues. V trimming: 8 bases; J trimming: 6 bases; junction bases outside the gene matches: 13.

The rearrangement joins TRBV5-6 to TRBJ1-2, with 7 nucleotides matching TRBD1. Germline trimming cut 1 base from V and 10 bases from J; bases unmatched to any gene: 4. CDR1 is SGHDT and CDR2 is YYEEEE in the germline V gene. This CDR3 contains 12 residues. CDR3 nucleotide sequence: TGTGCCAGCAGCTTGTGGGACAGTGACTACACCTTC. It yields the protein CASSLWDSDYTF. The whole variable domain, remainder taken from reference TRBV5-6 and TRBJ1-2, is DAGVTQSPTHLIKTRGQQVTLRCSPKSGHDTVSWYQQALGQGPQFIFQYYEEEERQRGNFPDRFSGHQFPNYSSELNVNALLLGDSALYLCASSLWDSDYTFGSGTRLTVV.

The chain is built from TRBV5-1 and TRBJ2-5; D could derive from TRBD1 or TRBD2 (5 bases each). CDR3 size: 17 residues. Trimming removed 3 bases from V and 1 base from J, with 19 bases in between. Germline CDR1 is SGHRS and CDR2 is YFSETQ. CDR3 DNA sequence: TGCGCCAGCAGCTCCGATCTCCCCGGGGCGGTCCAAGAGACCCAGTACTTC. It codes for CASSSDLPGAVQETQYF.

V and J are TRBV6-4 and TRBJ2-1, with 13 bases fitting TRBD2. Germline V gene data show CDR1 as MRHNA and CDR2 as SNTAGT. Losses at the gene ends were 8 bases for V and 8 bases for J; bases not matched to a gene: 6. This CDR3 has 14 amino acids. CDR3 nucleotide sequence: TGTGCCAGCCGACTAGCGGGGGGTCTGGATGAGCAGTTCTTC. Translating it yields CASRLAGGLDEQFF.